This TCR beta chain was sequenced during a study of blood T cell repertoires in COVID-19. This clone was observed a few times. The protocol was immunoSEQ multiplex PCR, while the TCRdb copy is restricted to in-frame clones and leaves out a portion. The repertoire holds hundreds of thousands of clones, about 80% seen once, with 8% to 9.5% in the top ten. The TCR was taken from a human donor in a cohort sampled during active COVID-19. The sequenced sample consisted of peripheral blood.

CDR3 residues: CASSLVSGGAGEQFF. The CDR3 DNA follows: TGTGCCAGCAGCTTAGTAAGCGGGGGGGCGGGTGAGCAGTTCTTC. J is TRBJ2-1 and V is TRBV7-2; 10 nucleotides agree with TRBD2. V lost 1 base, J lost 9 bases, and 6 bases stayed unmatched. The CDR3 sequence is 15 residues long. Germline CDR1 SGHTA, CDR2 FQGNSA.